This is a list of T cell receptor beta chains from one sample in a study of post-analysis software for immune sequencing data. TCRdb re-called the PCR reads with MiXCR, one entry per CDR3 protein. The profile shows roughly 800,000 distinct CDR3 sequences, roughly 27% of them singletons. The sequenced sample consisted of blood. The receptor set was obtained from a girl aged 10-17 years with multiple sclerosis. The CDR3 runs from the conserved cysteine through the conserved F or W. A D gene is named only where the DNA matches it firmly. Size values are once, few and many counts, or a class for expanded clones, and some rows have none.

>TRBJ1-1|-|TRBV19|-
CASSIFGTNTEAFF
TGTGCCAGTAGTATCTTTGGTACCAACACTGAAGCTTTCTTT
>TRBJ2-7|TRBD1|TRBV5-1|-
CASSFRDRAMDEQYF
TGCGCCAGCAGCTTCCGGGACAGGGCAATGGACGAGCAGTACTTC
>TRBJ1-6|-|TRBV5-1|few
CASSLGGDGSPLHF
TGCGCCAGCAGCTTGGGGGGGGACGGGTCACCCCTCCACTTT
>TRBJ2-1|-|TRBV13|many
CASGHNEQFF
TGTGCCAGCGGACACAATGAGCAGTTCTTC
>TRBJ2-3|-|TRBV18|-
CASSPGFGTDTQYF
TGTGCCAGCTCACCGGGATTCGGGACAGATACGCAGTATTTT
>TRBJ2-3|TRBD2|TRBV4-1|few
CASSQDWTSGSRVDTQYF
TGCGCCAGCAGCCAAGATTGGACTAGCGGATCTCGGGTAGATACGCAGTATTTT
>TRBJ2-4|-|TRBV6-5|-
CASRKADGNIQYF
TGTGCCAGCAGAAAGGCTGACGGAAACATTCAGTACTTC
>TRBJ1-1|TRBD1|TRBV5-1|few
CASSLEGRGGENTEAFF
TGCGCCAGCAGCTTGGAGGGCAGGGGGGGGGAGAACACTGAAGCTTTCTTT
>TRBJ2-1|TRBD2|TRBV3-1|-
CASSRPSGTRDEQFF
TGTGCCAGCAGCCGCCCCTCCGGGACTAGGGATGAGCAGTTCTTC
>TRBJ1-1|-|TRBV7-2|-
CASSPSRFTEAFF
TGTGCCAGCAGCCCAAGCCGGTTCACTGAAGCTTTCTTT
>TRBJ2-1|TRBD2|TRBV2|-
CASKLAGGLNEQFF
TGTGCCAGCAAGCTGGCGGGAGGGCTCAATGAGCAGTTCTTC
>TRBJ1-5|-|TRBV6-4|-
CASSHEGQSNQPQHF
TGTGCCAGCTCCCACGAAGGACAGAGCAATCAGCCCCAGCATTTT
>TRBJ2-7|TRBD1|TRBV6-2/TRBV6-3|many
CASFRGQGISYEQYF
TGTGCCAGCTTTAGAGGACAGGGGATTTCCTACGAGCAGTACTTC
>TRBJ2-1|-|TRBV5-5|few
CASSFSGGGPRNEQFF
TGTGCCAGCAGCTTTTCAGGGGGGGGGCCTAGGAATGAGCAGTTCTTC
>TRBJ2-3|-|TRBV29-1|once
CSVAGQGPTDTQYF
TGCAGCGTTGCAGGGCAGGGGCCCACAGATACGCAGTATTTT
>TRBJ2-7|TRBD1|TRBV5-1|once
CASSFGGQGAYEQYF
TGCGCCAGCAGCTTCGGGGGACAGGGAGCCTACGAGCAGTACTTC
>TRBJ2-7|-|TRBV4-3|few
CASSLELQGSDYYEQYF
TGCGCCAGCAGCCTCGAGTTACAGGGCTCGGACTACTACGAGCAGTACTTC
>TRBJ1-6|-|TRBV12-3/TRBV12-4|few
CAGAYRLNSPLHF
TGTGCCGGGGCGTACCGCCTGAATTCACCCCTCCACTTT
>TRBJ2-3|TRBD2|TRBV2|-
CASSEIGLATTDTQYF
TGTGCCAGCAGTGAAATTGGACTAGCGACGACAGATACGCAGTATTTT
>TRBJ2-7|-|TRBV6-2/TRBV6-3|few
CASSYSRLGSLSYEQYF
TGTGCCAGCAGTTACTCGAGGCTCGGATCCCTTTCCTACGAGCAGTACTTC
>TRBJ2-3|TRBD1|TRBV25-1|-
CASSEFGTGGTDTQYF
TGTGCCAGCAGTGAATTTGGGACAGGGGGCACAGATACGCAGTATTTT
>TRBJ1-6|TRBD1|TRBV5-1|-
CASSSSGQGGSPLHF
TGCGCCAGCAGCTCATCCGGACAGGGCGGCTCACCCCTCCACTTT
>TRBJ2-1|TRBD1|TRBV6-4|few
CASSETGSTYNEQFF
TGTGCCAGCAGTGAGACAGGGAGCACCTACAATGAGCAGTTCTTC
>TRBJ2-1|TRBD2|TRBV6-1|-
CASTSPRAGGLQYEPNEQFF
TGTGCCAGCACAAGTCCGAGAGCGGGAGGCCTCCAGTATGAACCTAATGAGCAGTTCTTC
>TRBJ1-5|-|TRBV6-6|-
CASRSDRQPQHF
TGTGCCAGCAGATCCGACAGGCAGCCCCAGCATTTT
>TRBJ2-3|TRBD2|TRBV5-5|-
CASSLLGEGLAGVTDMQYF
TGTGCCAGCAGCTTGCTAGGAGAGGGACTAGCGGGAGTTACAGATATGCAGTATTTT
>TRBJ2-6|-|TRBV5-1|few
CASSLKTGTASFQWSGANVLTF
TGCGCCAGCAGCTTAAAGACCGGGACGGCCTCGTTCCAGTGGTCTGGGGCCAACGTCCTGACTTTC
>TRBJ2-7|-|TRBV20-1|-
CSASRDPSSYEQYF
TGCAGTGCCTCGCGCGACCCGAGCTCCTACGAGCAGTACTTC
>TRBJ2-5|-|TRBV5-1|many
CASSSGGETQYF
TGTGCCAGCAGCTCTGGTGGGGAGACCCAGTACTTC
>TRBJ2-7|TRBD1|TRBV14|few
CASSQAIRDRYYEQYF
TGTGCCAGCAGCCAAGCTATCCGGGACAGGTACTACGAGCAGTACTTC
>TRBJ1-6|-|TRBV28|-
CASGRFNSPLHF
TGTGCCAGCGGACGCTTTAATTCACCCCTCCACTTT
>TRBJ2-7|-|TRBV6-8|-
CASRLRERGSYEQYF
TGTGCCAGTAGATTACGGGAGCGAGGCTCCTACGAGCAGTACTTC
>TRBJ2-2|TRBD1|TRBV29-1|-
CSVGQGAPGELFF
TGCAGCGTGGGACAGGGTGCGCCCGGGGAGCTGTTTTTT
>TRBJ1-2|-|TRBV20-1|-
CSASDRDIYYGYTF
TGCAGTGCTAGCGACCGGGACATCTACTATGGCTACACCTTC
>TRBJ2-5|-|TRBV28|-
CASHSGGALVGETQYF
TGCGCCAGCCATTCTGGGGGGGCTCTCGTTGGGGAGACCCAGTACTTC